Listed below are T cell receptor beta chains from one sample, sequenced in a study of shared clonotypes between healthy human individuals. Data came from immunoSEQ multiplex PCR; TCRdb stores just in-frame clones and leaves some out. The sample consists of over 1.4 million clones, about 96% of them appearing once. The sample consisted of naive CD4+ T cells sorted from blood. These receptors originate from a man aged 25 to 45 in good health. Each CDR3 is given with its conserved first and last residue. D genes are given only for firm matches. The size of a clone is reported for some rows only, either as once, few or many, or as a class for expanded clones.

d_gene,j_gene,v_gene,abundance,CDR3nt,CDR3aa
.,TRBJ2-1,TRBV10-1,once,TGCGCCAGCAGCGCGGACCGTAATGAGCAGTTCTTC,CASSADRNEQFF
.,TRBJ2-1,TRBV2,.,TGTGCCAGCAGTGCAACTGGTGGGCTCCTTACATACAATGAGCAGTTCTTC,CASSATGGLLTYNEQFF
TRBD2,TRBJ2-5,TRBV11-2,.,TGTGCCAGCAGTGTTCTACTGGGAGGGGAGACCCAGTACTTC,CASSVLLGGETQYF
.,TRBJ1-3,TRBV5-4,.,TGTGCCAGCAGCTTGGGTGGCCTGCCTTTGGGCACCATATATTTT,CASSLGGLPLGTIYF
.,TRBJ1-1,TRBV6-5,.,TGTGCCAGCAGTTTGGGCCCGGCTAACACTGAAGCTTTCTTT,CASSLGPANTEAFF
TRBD1,TRBJ2-2,TRBV2,.,TGTGCCAGCAGTGAACAGGGGGCGAGCACCGGGGAGCTGTTTTTT,CASSEQGASTGELFF
TRBD2,TRBJ2-1,TRBV9,.,TGTGCCAGCAGCGTGAGGGGAGACCGGACTAGCGGCTACAATGAGCAGTTCTTC,CASSVRGDRTSGYNEQFF
.,TRBJ2-2,TRBV18,.,TGTGCCAGCTCACCAAGGGTGGACACCGGGGAGCTGTTTTTT,CASSPRVDTGELFF
TRBD2,TRBJ2-3,TRBV7-9,.,TGTGCCAGCAGCCGTCCGCTGGGACTAGCGGGAGGAACAGATACGCAGTATTTT,CASSRPLGLAGGTDTQYF
.,TRBJ2-1,TRBV5-1,.,TGCGCCAGCAGCTTGGCCCTGGCGGGGAATGAGCAGTTCTTC,CASSLALAGNEQFF
.,TRBJ1-2,TRBV28,.,TGTGCCAGCAGTTCCACAGGGTTCCCATATGGCTACACCTTC,CASSSTGFPYGYTF
.,TRBJ1-2,TRBV4-1,.,TGCGCCAGCAGCCAGGCTCACTATGGCTACACCTTC,CASSQAHYGYTF
.,TRBJ2-1,TRBV11-2,once,TGTGCCAGCAGCTTCAGGGCCGAGCAGTTCTTC,CASSFRAEQFF
.,TRBJ1-4,TRBV27,.,TGTGCCAGCAGTCTAGACCCCAGGGGCGAAAAACTGTTTTTT,CASSLDPRGEKLFF
.,TRBJ2-3,TRBV20-1,.,TGCAGTGTTGTGCACACAGATACGCAGTATTTT,CSVVHTDTQYF